This TCR beta chain was sequenced in a study of cytomegalovirus exposure and HLA in healthy donors. Primers included in the PCR were 60 Vbeta and 13 Jbeta primers. Here immunoSEQ multiplex PCR was the method, and the copy in TCRdb shows in-frame clones only, minus some. Among about 160,000 clones, about three quarters were seen once, and the ten largest hold roughly 2%. Germline V gene data show CDR1 as MNHNY and CDR2 as SVGAGI (reference sequence). Trimming removed 5 bases from V and 0 bases from J, with 10 bases in between. This CDR3 is 14 amino acids long. The specimen sequenced was PBMCs. The clonotype originates from a female donor in good health and CMV-seronegative. This sequence joins TRBV6-6 and TRBJ1-2; D call uncertain. CDR3 loop: CASSPRVANYGYTF. CDR3 DNA: TGTGCCAGCAGTCCCCGGGTGGCTAACTATGGCTACACCTTC.